This T cell receptor beta chain was captured by sequencing in a study of CD8 T cells in Susac syndrome. Reverse transcription of about 0.5 to 1 ug RNA was carried out with random hexamers. An immunoSEQ multiplex PCR amplified TCR beta CDR3 over 54 Vbeta and 13 Jbeta. A single record per CDR3 protein comes from TCRdb applying MiXCR to the immunoSEQ multiplex PCR reads. The sample shows about 180,000 distinct CDR3 sequences, around 96% of them seen only once. This CDR3 region has 14 residues. V gave up 7 bases and J gave up 3 bases, with 16 bases separating them. The germline CDR1 and CDR2 sequences are SGDLS and YYNGEE. In blood CD8+ and CD4+ T cells, TCR beta underwent sequencing. TEMRA cells were enriched by FACS, and CD4+ and CD8+ T cells were negatively isolated.

The chain joins TRBV9 to TRBJ1-2; D gene ambiguous. The receptor comes from a human donor with multiple sclerosis. What was sequenced was CD8+ T cells from PBMCs. The CDR3: CASAAAVGYYGYTF. CDR3 nucleotide sequence: TGTGCCAGCGCGGCGGCTGTGGGCTACTATGGCTACACCTTC.